Included here is one TCR beta chain sequence, with context. This sample stems from a study of control samples from healthy donors and cancer patients. Only in-frame clones appear in the TCRdb table, and some are missing; sequencing was by immunoSEQ multiplex PCR. The sample includes approximately 150,000 clones, 94% of them seen just once. Germline lookup yields CDR1 SGHDT and CDR2 YYEEEE. The V end was cut by 2 bases, the J end by 1 base, with 12 bases between. The CDR3 covers 15 residues. The origin of this receptor is a woman between 18 and 29 years old in good health. This chain links TRBV5-6 with TRBJ1-2, with D hard to call. The sample comprised blood. The CDR3 DNA follows: TGTGCCAGCAGCTTAAGAGGGTATTTTAACTATGGCTACACCTTC. Its translation is CASSLRGYFNYGYTF.